These 20 T cell receptor beta chains were sequenced from one sample in a study of tumor and adjacent non-tumor tissue in lung cancer. TCRbeta libraries were built with three rounds of nested PCR, modified from ARM-PCR. TCRdb used MiXCR to reprocess the multiplex PCR reads, holding one entry per CDR3 protein. The sample lists roughly 93,000 distinct CDR3 sequences, about 72% occurring once. RNA was extracted from bulk tissue without any cell sorting. Specimen: lung tumor tissue. The receptors were sampled from a man aged 55-75 years with non-small cell lung cancer.

About this clonotype itself: This may be a read error: a much more frequent sequence differs by one nucleotide. The genes are TRBV5-1 and TRBJ1-4; TRBD1 aligns across 8 bases. This CDR3 has 14 amino acids. After removal of 4 bases from V and 7 bases from J, the junction contained 6 bases not matched to a gene. Germline loops: CDR1 SGHRS, CDR2 YFSETQ. CDR3 residues: CASSPTGVCEKLFF. CDR3 DNA sequence: TGCGCCAGCAGCCCGACAGGGGTGTGTGAAAAACTGTTTTTT.

On this clonotype: Relative to the germline gene, one junction end is altered; a read error may explain this. V usage is TRBV5-6 and J usage is TRBJ2-5; D is ambiguous. This CDR3 contains 15 residues. Germline CDR1 SGHDT, CDR2 YYEEEE. CDR3 DNA sequence: TGTGCTAGCAGCTCCTCGGTCCGGATACAAGAGGCCCAGTACTTC. It codes for CASSSSVRIQEAQYF.

To note about this clonotype: A much larger clone sits a single nucleotide away, making a read error possible. The chain is built from TRBV5-1 and TRBJ2-1; TRBD2 matches 9 bases. The junction had 6 bases not matched to a gene; V was cut back by 3 bases and J by 5 bases. The CDR3 loop spans 15 amino acids. Germline loops: CDR1 SGHRS, CDR2 YFSETQ. The CDR3 reads CASSSSGAVNNEQFF. In DNA, the CDR3 is TGCGCCAGCAGCTCTAGCGGGGCTGTGAACAATGAGCAGTTCTTC.

Details on this clonotype: The CDR3 does not end in the conserved phenylalanine or tryptophan, so this is likely a read error. The CDR3 loop is CASSYDPGRNEQFL. In DNA, the CDR3 is TGTGCCAGCAGTTACGATCCGGGGCGGAATGAGCAGTTCCTC. The rearrangement joins TRBV6-6 to TRBJ2-1; either TRBD1 or TRBD2 may supply D (5 bases each). This CDR3 contains 14 residues. Deletions cut 2 bases from V and 7 bases from J, with 12 bases between. Germline CDR1 MNHNY, CDR2 SVGAGI (reference sequence).

With regard to this clonotype: Being one base from a much bigger clone, this may be a read error. This chain links TRBV5-1 with TRBJ2-2; TRBD2 aligns across 8 bases. The J segment lost 5 bases and the V segment lost 5 bases, leaving 5 bases of the junction unmatched. The V gene's germline CDR1 is SGHRS and CDR2 YFSETQ. The CDR3 has 14 residues. CDR3 sequence reads: CASRSLAGTGELFF. CDR3 bases: TGCGCCAGCAGATCCCTAGCGGGTACCGGGGAGCTGTTTTTT.

About this clonotype: A read error may produce the germline difference seen at one junction end. J is TRBJ1-3 and V is TRBV6-5; possible D gene TRBD1, 6 bases. The length of the CDR3 is 14 residues. Germline loops: CDR1 MNHEY, CDR2 SVGAGI. CDR3 coding DNA: TGTGACAGCAGTTACCGGACAGCGGGAAACACCATATATTTC. It specifies CDSSYRTAGNTIYF.

This clonotype is medium-sized (0.01 to 0.1%) within its sample. V gene TRBV20-1 combines with J gene TRBJ1-1; 7 nucleotides line up with TRBD1. Germline CDR1 is DFQATT and CDR2 is SNEGSKA (reference sequence). V lost 0 bases to trimming and J lost 2 bases; unmatched junction nucleotides: 6. CDR3 length equals 15 residues. The CDR3, as DNA: TGCAGTGCTAGAGATTGGACAGGAGACAACACTGAAGCTTTCTTT. Amino acid sequence: CSARDWTGDNTEAFF.

The chain couples TRBV5-6 to TRBJ2-3, with D perhaps matching TRBD1 (5 bases). The end of the DNA aligns better with TRBJ1-5, so the J call may be wrong. CDR1 is SGHDT, CDR2 YYEEEE, per germline. CDR3 size: 14 residues. The chain's CDR3 is CASSLITGTDSQHF. CDR3 bases: TGTGCCAGCAGCTTGATAACAGGCACAGATTCGCAGCATTTT.

In the case of this clonotype: An end of the junction does not agree with germline; a read error may underlie this. This chain joins TRBV6-5 and TRBJ1-1; unclear D gene. The CDR3 is 14 amino acids. Per germline, CDR1 MNHEY and CDR2 SVGAGI. The CDR3 bases are TGTGCCGGCATCTCCGTTATTACGAACGCTGAAGCTTTCTTT. It is translated as CAGISVITNAEAFF.

Concerning this clonotype itself: Likely a read error: the CDR3 ends without its conserved phenylalanine or tryptophan. The V gene is TRBV4-1, the J gene TRBJ2-2; TRBD2 is a possible D gene (5 bases). The CDR3 length is 15 residues. Between the trimmed V and J ends, which lost 2 bases and 1 base, there was a span of 8 bases. Looked up from germline, CDR1 is MGHRA and CDR2 is YSYEKL. The CDR3 DNA follows: TGCGCCAGCAGCCAAATTGGAGGGAACACCGGGGAGCTGTTTCTT. Its translation is CASSQIGGNTGELFL.

Note on this clonotype: At one end the junction does not follow the germline gene, possibly because of a read error. The rearrangement joins TRBV4-2 to TRBJ2-7; D unclear. This CDR3 is built from 15 residues. Per the germline V gene, CDR1 is LGHNA and CDR2 is YNFKEQ. CDR3 DNA: TGTGCCAGTAGCCAAGTCGTCGGTGAGACCTACGAGCAGTACTTC. It translates to CASSQVVGETYEQYF.

This clonotype was recorded only once. This may be a read error: a much more frequent sequence differs by one nucleotide. This chain links TRBV20-1 with TRBJ1-4; 12 bases agree with TRBD1. The CDR3 is 14 amino acids. With V trimmed by 5 bases and J by 16 bases, 14 bases remained unmatched. CDR1 and CDR2 from the germline V gene are DFQATT and SNEGSKA (reference sequence). The DNA for the CDR3 is TGCAGTGCTTCCGGGGACAGGGGGCGCGAAGGGCCGTTTTTT. Its translation is CSASGDRGREGPFF.

The V gene is TRBV29-1, the J gene TRBJ2-3, with D uncertain. Germline V gene data show CDR1 as SQVTM and CDR2 as ANQGSEA. The CDR3 consists of 14 residues. V was trimmed by 0 bases and J by 4 bases, leaving 11 bases between them. CDR3: CSVEEGPIPDTQYF. The CDR3 nucleotides are TGCAGCGTTGAAGAAGGGCCTATCCCAGATACGCAGTATTTT.

This clonotype was seen a handful of times. The chain couples TRBV20-1 to TRBJ2-7, with TRBD1 matching over 10 bases. The germline V gene has CDR1 DFQATT and CDR2 SNEGSKA (reference sequence). The CDR3 extends over 13 amino acids. The ends lost 3 bases at V and 5 bases at J; junction bases unmatched: 4. Written as DNA, the CDR3 is TGCAGTGCTAGTCCAGGACAGGGGGACGAGCAGTACTTC. Translated, it gives CSASPGQGDEQYF.

With regard to this clonotype: This could be a read error, since a much larger clone is one nucleotide away. The missing conserved phenylalanine or tryptophan at the end of this CDR3 makes a read error likely. The J gene is TRBJ2-7, the V gene TRBV14; TRBD1 agrees at 9 bases. The V and J ends lost 6 bases and 7 bases, in that order; junction bases with no gene match: 10. There are 14 residues in the CDR3. CDR1 is SGHDN, CDR2 FVKESK, per germline. The CDR3 loop is CASSLPGQGREQYL. The DNA of the CDR3 is TGTGCCAGCAGTTTGCCGGGACAGGGTAGGGAGCAGTACCTC.

Details on this clonotype: A much larger clone lies a single base off, so this may be a read error. The rearrangement uses TRBV20-1 and TRBJ2-3, with D perhaps assigned TRBD1 or TRBD2 (5 bases each). CDR3 size: 15 residues. The V and J ends lost 1 base and 2 bases respectively, with 13 bases between them. CDR1 and CDR2 from the germline V gene are DFQATT and SNEGSKA (reference sequence). The CDR3 DNA follows: TGCAGTGCTAGAGCTGGACCGGGACCCACAGATACGCAGTATTTT. Its translation: CSARAGPGPTDTQYF.

As to this clonotype: A much bigger clone sits one base away, suggesting this may be a read error. The V call is TRBV6-2 or TRBV6-3, the J call TRBJ2-1; a possible D gene is TRBD2 (5 bases). There are 15 residues in the CDR3. Germline V gene sequence: CDR1 MNHEY, CDR2 SVGEGT. CDR3 amino acids: CASTVGVSGNNEQLF. CDR3 coding DNA: TGTGCCAGCACTGTTGGGGTAAGCGGCAACAATGAGCAGTTATTC.

In this sample, this clonotype turned up many times. The J gene is TRBJ2-4, the V gene TRBV5-1; D is unresolved. There are 13 residues in the CDR3. Trimming shortened V by 2 bases and J by 8 bases, and 11 bases separated the two germline ends. The germline V gene encodes CDR1 SGHRS and CDR2 YFSETQ. CDR3 sequence: CASSFEGIDIQYF. Here the CDR3 DNA reads TGCGCCAGCAGCTTTGAAGGGATTGACATTCAGTACTTC. Combining the CDR3 with reference TRBV5-1 and TRBJ2-4 gives the whole variable domain KAGVTQTPRYLIKTRGQQVTLSCSPISGHRSVSWYQQTPGQGLQFLFEYFSETQRNKGNFPGRFSGRQFSNSRSEMNVSTLELGDSALYLCASSFEGIDIQYFGAGTRLSVL.

With respect to this clonotype: Likely a read error: the CDR3 ends without its conserved phenylalanine or tryptophan. V and J are TRBV4-2 and TRBJ1-4; the match to TRBD1 covers 10 bases. The CDR3 is 16 amino acids. After removal of 2 bases from V and 8 bases from J, the junction contained 8 bases not matched to a gene. Per germline, CDR1 LGHNA and CDR2 YNFKEQ. CDR3 coding DNA: TGTGCCAGCAGCCAATTGTTCGGGACAGGGGTAGAAAAACTGTTTCTT. It codes for CASSQLFGTGVEKLFL.

This clonotype was detected ten times or more. The chain carries TRBV4-1 and TRBJ1-3; tentative D call: TRBD1 (5 bases). This CDR3 has 13 amino acids. CDR1 is MGHRA and CDR2 is YSYEKL in the germline V gene. The V end lost 1 base, the J end lost 4 bases, and 5 bases lay between the germline ends. The CDR3 loop is CASSQAGGNTIYF. In nucleotides, the CDR3 is TGCGCCAGCAGCCAAGCAGGGGGAAACACCATATATTTT.